One and the same sample provided the 22 T cell receptor beta chains below, sequenced in a study of T cells in Graves' hyperthyroidism and ophthalmopathy (dated by TCRdb to between 2017 and 2020). The library relied on multiplex PCR. Instrument on record: Illumina HiSeq 2000. TCR beta CDR3 regions were amplified from RNA transcripts. The first round of RT-PCR for the TCR CDR3 was performed with the HTBI primer set and the Qiagen OneStep RT-PCR kit. The raw public data were reprocessed by TCRdb itself: fastp quality trimming at Q25, MiXCR clonotype calling, in-frame beta chains only. CDR3 protein sequences are deduplicated, and each keeps its most common genes and DNA. The sample contains hundreds of thousands of distinct CDR3 sequences, over 35% of them found a single time. In total, the top ten clones hold approximately 8.7% of the sample. The specimen sequenced was blood. The receptors here all came from a young man with Graves' hyperthyroidism.

The V call is TRBV14, the J call TRBJ2-1; D gene uncertain. Germline CDR1 is SGHDN and CDR2 is FVKESK. The CDR3 has 15 amino acids. Trimming removed 1 base from V and 0 bases from J, with 7 bases in between. The CDR3 loop is CASSQGTSSYNEQFF. The DNA for the CDR3 is TGTGCCAGCAGCCAAGGTACGAGCTCCTACAATGAGCAGTTCTTC. Supplemented by reference TRBV14 and TRBJ2-1, the full variable domain reads EAGVTQFPSHSVIEKGQTVTLRCDPISGHDNLYWYRRVMGKEIKFLLHFVKESKQDESGMPNNRFLAERTGGTYSTLKVQPAELEDSGVYFCASSQGTSSYNEQFFGPGTRLTVL.

This clonotype was observed a handful of times. The rearrangement joins TRBV5-1 to TRBJ1-2; D is possibly TRBD1 (6 bases). The CDR3 loop spans 15 amino acids. V was trimmed by 2 bases and J by 8 bases, leaving 19 bases between them. CDR1 is SGHRS and CDR2 is YFSETQ in the germline V gene. CDR3 residues: CASSFELSGANGYTF. CDR3 nucleotides: TGCGCCAGCAGCTTTGAGTTATCGGGGGCAAACGGCTACACCTTC.

To note about this clonotype: A much larger clone differs by one base, so this may be a read error. This rearrangement joins TRBV19 to TRBJ1-6, with D hard to call. The V end was cut by 3 bases, the J end by 10 bases, with 13 bases between. CDR3 length equals 14 residues. Germline CDR1 and CDR2: LNHDA and SQIVND (reference sequence). CDR3 coding DNA: TGTGCCAGTAGTATGCCCATGGGAACCTCACCCCTCCACTTT. Translation: CASSMPMGTSPLHF.

The rearrangement links TRBV2 to TRBJ1-5; 7 bases agree with TRBD1. CDR1 is SNHLY, CDR2 FYNNEI, per germline. J gave up 4 bases and V 5 bases, and 20 bases lay outside the gene matches. This CDR3 has 19 amino acids. Here the CDR3 reads CASSLSGATTGNINQPQHF. The CDR3 region has the DNA TGTGCCAGCAGTTTATCCGGGGCGACGACAGGGAACATTAATCAGCCCCAGCATTTT.

This clonotype was picked up a small number of times. This chain uses TRBV12-3 or TRBV12-4 with TRBJ2-5; D not certain. V lost 8 bases and J lost 9, with 25 bases in between. The CDR3 is 15 amino acids. The CDR3 sequence: CASGVPRRNELAQYF. The CDR3 DNA reads TGTGCCAGCGGTGTCCCCCGGCGGAACGAGCTGGCCCAGTACTTC.

CDR3 nucleotides: TGTGCCAGCAGTTTCGGAGGGAAGGCGAACACCGGGGAGCTGTTTTTT. Translating gives CASSFGGKANTGELFF. V usage is TRBV7-2 and J usage is TRBJ2-2; D is possibly TRBD2 (6 bases). Germline V gives CDR1 SGHTA, CDR2 FQGNSA. V lost 6 bases to trimming and J lost 0 bases, with 14 bases between them. CDR3 length: 16 residues.

In this sample, this clonotype turned up many times. This chain uses TRBV20-1 with TRBJ2-7, with D perhaps TRBD2 (5 bases). The CDR3 extends over 13 amino acids. Trimming pared 0 bases from V and 4 bases from J, leaving 10 bases between. Germline loops: CDR1 DFQATT, CDR2 SNEGSKA (reference sequence). The CDR3 DNA follows: TGCAGTGCTAGAGATCTAAGAGGGTACGAGCAGTACTTC. Translated, it gives CSARDLRGYEQYF.

The table lists this clonotype with a few counts. The chain recombines TRBV7-9 with TRBJ2-7; 8 positions agree with TRBD1. The CDR3 is 14 residues long. Germline CDR1 SEHNR, CDR2 FQNEAQ (reference sequence). V dropped 6 bases and J dropped 4; count of bases not matched to a gene: 8. DNA for the CDR3: TGTGCCAGCAGGACCCCCCAGGGGGCTTACGAGCAGTACTTC. It is translated as CASRTPQGAYEQYF. Based on the CDR3 plus reference TRBV7-9 and TRBJ2-7, the full variable domain is DTGVSQNPRHKITKRGQNVTFRCDPISEHNRLYWYRQTLGQGPEFLTYFQNEAQLEKSRLLSDRFSAERPKGSFSTLEIQRTEQGDSAMYLCASRTPQGAYEQYFGPGTRLTVT.

This clonotype came up a few times. This chain connects TRBV20-1 to TRBJ2-7; D is possibly TRBD2 (5 bases). Germline values: CDR1 DFQATT, CDR2 SNEGSKA (reference sequence). V was shortened by 5 bases and J by 1 base, with 6 bases between the two germline ends. The CDR3 extends over 11 amino acids. CDR3 residues: CSAWESYEQYF. The CDR3 DNA follows: TGCAGTGCTTGGGAGTCCTACGAGCAGTACTTC.

The V call is TRBV4-3, the J call TRBJ2-5; 7 bases match TRBD2. V lost 1 base to trimming and J lost 2 bases; unmatched junction nucleotides: 4. CDR1 and CDR2 (germline): LGHNA, YSLEER. The CDR3 spans 15 residues. Here the CDR3 reads CASSQAISGQETQYF. The CDR3 coding sequence is TGCGCCAGCAGCCAAGCGATTAGCGGGCAAGAGACCCAGTACTTC.

This clonotype was counted at least ten times. The J gene is TRBJ1-1, the V gene TRBV29-1, with D possibly being TRBD1 (6 bases). Germline CDR1 reads SQVTM; CDR2 reads ANQGSEA. The germline V and J ends were trimmed by 3 bases and 3 bases, with 11 bases remaining between them. This CDR3 region has 13 residues. The CDR3 nucleotides are TGCAGCGTTGACCCCGAGGGGGACACTGAAGCTTTCTTT. This translates into CSVDPEGDTEAFF.

The CDR3 DNA is TGTGCCAGCAGCGGAGGGGGCCCGGCCGGGGAGCTGTTTTTT. Residues: CASSGGGPAGELFF. The chain carries TRBV25-1 and TRBJ2-2, with TRBD1 as a possible D gene (7 bases). Germline CDR1 is MGHDK and CDR2 is SYGVNS. V dropped 6 bases and J dropped 6 bases, with 14 bases sitting between them. The length of the CDR3 is 14 residues.

This clonotype was seen a single time. This clone may be a read error of a much larger clone one base away. The gene calls are TRBV7-2 and TRBJ1-1; 9 bases line up with TRBD1. Germline V gene lookup returns CDR1 SGHTA and CDR2 FQGNSA. V lost 7 bases to trimming and J lost 4 bases; unmatched junction nucleotides: 4. This CDR3 has 13 amino acids. The CDR3 nucleotides are TGTGCCAGCAACTGGGACAGGGCCACTGAAGCTTTCTTT. Residues: CASNWDRATEAFF. The full variable domain, with the rest looked up from reference TRBV7-2 and TRBJ1-1, is GAGVSQSPSNKVTEKGKDVELRCDPISGHTALYWYRQSLGQGLEFLIYFQGNSAPDKSGLPSDRFSAERTGGSVSTLTIQRTQQEDSAVYLCASNWDRATEAFFGQGTRLTVV.

V gene TRBV2 combines with J gene TRBJ1-2, with D perhaps matching TRBD1 (6 bases). CDR1 is SNHLY, CDR2 FYNNEI, per germline. The germline V and J ends were trimmed by 6 bases and 11 bases, with 10 bases remaining between them. The CDR3 extends over 10 amino acids. The chain's CDR3 is CASRSQGYTF. DNA of the CDR3: TGTGCCAGCAGATCACAGGGATACACCTTC.

This clonotype was counted at least ten times. V and J are TRBV29-1 and TRBJ1-2; the D is unclear. This CDR3 is built from 12 residues. Trimming left V 3 bases short and J 5 bases short, with 10 bases between. The germline V gene encodes CDR1 SQVTM and CDR2 ANQGSEA. CDR3 sequence (DNA): TGCAGCGTTGACCACCCAGGTTATGGCTACACCTTC. This gives the protein CSVDHPGYGYTF.

This clonotype was counted many times. CDR3 sequence reads: CAISGTGGEQYF. DNA for the CDR3: TGTGCCATCAGTGGGACAGGGGGTGAGCAGTACTTC. The chain recombines TRBV10-3 with TRBJ2-7; 10 bases align to TRBD1. V lost 4 bases to trimming and J lost 7 bases; unmatched junction nucleotides: 1. Per germline, CDR1 ENHRY and CDR2 SYGVKD. This CDR3 region has 12 residues.

This clonotype was recorded once. A much larger clone lies one base from this, so it may be a read error. This chain connects TRBV4-1 to TRBJ1-5; the match to TRBD1 covers 8 bases. In germline, CDR1 is MGHRA, CDR2 YSYEKL. The CDR3 is 16 residues long. The CDR3 bases are TGCACCAGCAGCCAAGAGGCAGGGGGCGCCCCACAGCCCCAGCATTTT. It translates to CTSSQEAGGAPQPQHF.

This clonotype was seen a handful of times. The rearrangement joins TRBV9 to TRBJ1-5; maybe TRBD1 (5 bases). V was cut by 4 bases and J by 1 base, with 12 bases left in between. CDR1 SGDLS and CDR2 YYNGEE come from the germline V gene. There are 15 residues in the CDR3. The DNA for the CDR3 is TGTGCCAGCAGCCAAGGGCCAGGGAGCAATCAGCCCCAGCATTTT. It encodes CASSQGPGSNQPQHF.

This CDR3 is CSADRTATNTGELFF. The CDR3, as DNA: TGCAGCGCTGACAGGACGGCTACGAACACCGGGGAGCTGTTTTTT. The chain uses TRBV29-1 and TRBJ2-2; TRBD1 is a possible D gene (6 bases). V was clipped by 7 bases and J by 0 bases, with 15 bases between them. This CDR3 is built from 15 residues. Per germline, CDR1 SQVTM and CDR2 ANQGSEA.

The V call is TRBV6-6, the J call TRBJ2-7, with TRBD2 matching 7 bases. CDR3 length: 14 residues. CDR1 is MNHNY, CDR2 SVGAGI, per germline (reference sequence). Germline trimming cut 11 bases from V and 0 bases from J; bases unmatched to any gene: 10. CDR3 sequence reads: CAGKRPGGSYEQYF. DNA of the CDR3: TGTGCCGGCAAAAGGCCGGGGGGCTCCTACGAGCAGTACTTC.

This clonotype was counted ten times or more. The chain's CDR3 is CSGIRGWNTEAFF. CDR3 in DNA: TGCAGCGGCATCAGGGGCTGGAACACTGAAGCTTTCTTT. The chain links TRBV29-1 to TRBJ1-1, with TRBD1 as a possible D gene (6 bases). CDR1 is SQVTM and CDR2 is ANQGSEA in the germline V gene. V lost 7 bases to trimming and J lost 1 base, with 13 bases between them. The CDR3 is 13 residues long.

This clonotype has a handful of counts. This chain joins TRBV10-2 and TRBJ1-5, with 10 nucleotides matching TRBD1. V lost 8 bases to trimming and J lost 2 bases; unmatched junction nucleotides: 18. This CDR3 region has 19 residues. Per germline, CDR1 WSHSY and CDR2 SAAADI. The CDR3 here is CASLRSSDDRGRGNQPQHF. In nucleotides, the CDR3 is TGCGCCAGCCTACGATCCTCGGACGACAGGGGGCGAGGCAATCAGCCCCAGCATTTT.